This T cell receptor beta chain was sequenced for a study of cytomegalovirus exposure and HLA in healthy donors. The PCR used 60 Vbeta and 13 Jbeta primers. Method: immunoSEQ multiplex PCR; TCRdb's copy keeps in-frame clones and lacks some. The data show 110,000 to 150,000 clones, around 10% seen once. General study results and limits: Reports showed the classifier diagnosing cytomegalovirus status with high specificity and sensitivity. Earlier analysis looked at TCR beta V segments, and most were productive about 87% or about 30% of the time.

V dropped 5 bases and J dropped 8 bases, with 10 bases sitting between them. The CDR3 covers 12 residues. Germline assignment: CDR1 SGHVS and CDR2 FNYEAQ. This clone has a handful of counts. Its specificity is unknown. This chain joins TRBV7-6 and TRBJ2-1; possibly TRBD1 for D (6 bases). The TCR was taken from a man in his fifties in good health and CMV-seronegative. The specimen was PBMCs. CDR3 bases: TGTGCCAGCAGCGAACAGGGAGATGAGCAGTTCTTC. Translation: CASSEQGDEQFF.